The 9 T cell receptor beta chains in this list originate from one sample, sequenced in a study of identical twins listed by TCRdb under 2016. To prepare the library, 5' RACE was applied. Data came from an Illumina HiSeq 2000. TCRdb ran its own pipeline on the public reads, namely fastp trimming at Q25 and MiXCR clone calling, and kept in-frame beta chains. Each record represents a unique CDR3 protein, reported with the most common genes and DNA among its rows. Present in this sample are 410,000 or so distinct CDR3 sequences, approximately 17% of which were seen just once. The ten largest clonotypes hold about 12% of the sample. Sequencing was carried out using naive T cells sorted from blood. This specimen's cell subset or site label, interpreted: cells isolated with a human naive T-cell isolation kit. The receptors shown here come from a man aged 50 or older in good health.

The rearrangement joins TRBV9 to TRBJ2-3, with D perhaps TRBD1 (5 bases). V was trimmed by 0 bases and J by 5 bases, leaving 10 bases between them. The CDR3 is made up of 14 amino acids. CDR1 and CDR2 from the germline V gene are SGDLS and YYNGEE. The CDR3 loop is CASSVGTTQDTQYF. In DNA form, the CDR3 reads TGTGCCAGCAGCGTAGGGACAACCCAAGATACGCAGTATTTT.

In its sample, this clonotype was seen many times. The CDR3 here is CASSSAIPDQETQYF. The CDR3 DNA reads TGCGCCAGCAGCTCTGCGATCCCGGATCAAGAGACCCAGTACTTC. The chain recombines TRBV5-1 with TRBJ2-5; D ambiguous. V was cut by 3 bases and J by 2 bases, with 14 bases left in between. The CDR3 contains 15 residues. CDR1 is SGHRS, CDR2 YFSETQ, per germline.

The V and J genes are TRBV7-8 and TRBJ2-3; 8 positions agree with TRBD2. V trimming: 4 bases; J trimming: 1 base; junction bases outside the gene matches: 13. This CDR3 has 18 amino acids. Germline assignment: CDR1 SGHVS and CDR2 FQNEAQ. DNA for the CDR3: TGTGCCAGCAGCTCCACCGGGACTAGAGTACAAGGCACAGATACGCAGTATTTT. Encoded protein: CASSSTGTRVQGTDTQYF.

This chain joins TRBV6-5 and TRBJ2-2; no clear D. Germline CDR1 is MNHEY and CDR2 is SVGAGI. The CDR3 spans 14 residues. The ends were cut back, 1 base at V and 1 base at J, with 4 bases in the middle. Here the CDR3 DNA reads TGTGCCAGCAGTTACTACAGGAACACCGGGGAGCTGTTTTTT. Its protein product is CASSYYRNTGELFF.

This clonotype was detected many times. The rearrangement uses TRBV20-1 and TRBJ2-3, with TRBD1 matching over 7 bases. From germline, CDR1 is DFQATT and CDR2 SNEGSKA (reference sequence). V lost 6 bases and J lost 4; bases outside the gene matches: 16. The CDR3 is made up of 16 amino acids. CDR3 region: CSAGLRQGLMADTQYF. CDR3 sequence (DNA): TGCAGTGCCGGTTTAAGACAGGGTTTGATGGCAGATACGCAGTATTTT.

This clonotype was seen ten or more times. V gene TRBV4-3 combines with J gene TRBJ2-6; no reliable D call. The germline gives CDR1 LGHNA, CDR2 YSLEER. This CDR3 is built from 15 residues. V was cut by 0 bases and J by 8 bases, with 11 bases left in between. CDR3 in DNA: TGCGCCAGCAGCCAAGATATAGTGACATCCAACGTCCTGACTTTC. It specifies CASSQDIVTSNVLTF.

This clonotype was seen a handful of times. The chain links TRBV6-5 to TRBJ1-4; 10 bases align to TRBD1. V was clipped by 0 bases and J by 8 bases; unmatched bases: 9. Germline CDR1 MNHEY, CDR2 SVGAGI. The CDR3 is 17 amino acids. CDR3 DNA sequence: TGTGCCAGCAGTTACTCGACTAGGACAGGGGGTCGAGAAAAACTGTTTTTT. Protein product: CASSYSTRTGGREKLFF.

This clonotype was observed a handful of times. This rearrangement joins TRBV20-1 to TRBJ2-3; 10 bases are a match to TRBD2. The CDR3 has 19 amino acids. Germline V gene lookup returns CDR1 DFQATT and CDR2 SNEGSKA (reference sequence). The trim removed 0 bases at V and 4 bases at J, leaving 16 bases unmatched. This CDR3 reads CSARESLNISGRWPDTQYF. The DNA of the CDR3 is TGCAGTGCTAGAGAGAGCCTTAATATTAGCGGGAGGTGGCCAGATACGCAGTATTTT.

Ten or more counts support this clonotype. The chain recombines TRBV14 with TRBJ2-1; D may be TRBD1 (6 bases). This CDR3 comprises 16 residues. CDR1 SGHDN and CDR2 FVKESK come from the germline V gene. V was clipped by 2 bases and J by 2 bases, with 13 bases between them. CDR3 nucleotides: TGTGCCAGCAGCCAACCAGGGGCTAAACCCTACAATGAGCAGTTCTTC. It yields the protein CASSQPGAKPYNEQFF.